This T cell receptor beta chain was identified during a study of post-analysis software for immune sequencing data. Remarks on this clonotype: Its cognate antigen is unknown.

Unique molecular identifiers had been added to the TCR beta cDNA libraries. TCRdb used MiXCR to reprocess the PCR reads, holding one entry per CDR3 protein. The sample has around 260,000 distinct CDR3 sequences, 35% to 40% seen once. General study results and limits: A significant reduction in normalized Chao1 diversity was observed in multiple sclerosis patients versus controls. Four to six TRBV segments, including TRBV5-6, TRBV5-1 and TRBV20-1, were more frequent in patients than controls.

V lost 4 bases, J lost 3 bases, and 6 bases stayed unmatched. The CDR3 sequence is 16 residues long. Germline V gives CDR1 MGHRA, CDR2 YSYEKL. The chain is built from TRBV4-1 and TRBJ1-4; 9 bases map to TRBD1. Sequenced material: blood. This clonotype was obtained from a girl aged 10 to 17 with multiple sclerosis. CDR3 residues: CASSPRQGEANEKLFF. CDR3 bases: TGCGCCAGCAGCCCCCGACAGGGGGAGGCTAATGAAAAACTGTTTTTT.